This entry concerns a single T cell receptor beta chain. Its cognate antigen has yet to be identified. Per-base quality was not reported, and no clone a single base away is much larger than it. V loses 2 bases of germline sequence and J loses 5 bases, and the interval between the two ends is 13 bases. Based on the germline V gene, the CDR1 and CDR2 sequences are SGHVS and FQNEAQ. Including cysteine and phenylalanine, the CDR3 has 16 amino acids. Of the read, only the CDR3 DNA is kept; its 48 bases are in frame from base 1. Collaborating institutions collected whole blood in K2EDTA tubes following their own protocols. For TCRbeta analysis, collaborators shipped samples in one of three forms: frozen whole blood, isolated PBMCs, or DNA extracted from either of those sample types. This sample was taken from a study of blood T cell repertoires in COVID-19 (dated by TCRdb to the early 2020s). About the full investigation: Collaborator samples came from the United States, Italy and Spain and covered acute and convalescent phases of COVID-19. The material from the prospective study consisted of cDNA or gDNA derived from T cells, B-cell-depleted T cells, or PBMCs. The dataset comprised deeply sampled blood TCRbeta repertoires from subjects exposed to, actively infected with, or recovered from COVID-19. The repertoires were released in a freely available public database intended as a resource for research on the immune response to SARS-CoV-2. Samples came from the ongoing ImmuneRACE study (first 160 participants) plus 1,254 subjects from 6 global collaborators. Sample metadata almost always included a de-identified subject ID, COVID-19 status, age in years and sex. Where available, HLA class I and class II types were obtained from metadata supplied by the sample provider rather than from assay-based typing. Overall results and qualifications from the work: The quantity of clinical and demographic metadata differed by source and by participant and was supplied without curation.

TCRbeta CDR3 regions were amplified from genomic DNA by means of the immunoSEQ Assay, a bias-controlled multiplex PCR. Processing in the source paper ran as follows. Nucleated cell counts per sample were estimated from amplification of reference gene primers within the assay. To quantify the absolute abundance of each unique TCRbeta CDR3 rearrangement, sequence reads were collapsed and filtered. Productive Simpson clonality was computed per sample as the square root of Simpson's diversity index over productive rearrangements. Here the immuneACCESS table is served through TCRdb, limited to in-frame sequences with V and J called. Missing clones are a known gap in these copies; in checked studies unresolved V genes cover under half, and the rest lacks a known reason. The V and J calls and clone size are taken from that table; D and trimming were inferred from the DNA. This sample comprises over 120,000 clones, roughly 84% of them detected only once. The ten largest clonotypes hold more than 2% of the sample.

This clonotype originated in a human donor with acute or convalescent COVID-19. The donor label of this sample is uncertain. The sequencing sample was made of peripheral blood. Recombination connected TRBV7-8 to TRBJ1-6; there is no confident call for the D gene. In nucleotide form, the sequence is TGTGCCAGCAGCTTATTACTTGGCAGGCATAATTCACCCCTCCACTTT. This is translated as CASSLLLGRHNSPLHF.